These 4 T cell receptor beta chains originate from one sample sequenced in a study of blood T cell repertoires in COVID-19. The protocol was immunoSEQ multiplex PCR, while the TCRdb copy is restricted to in-frame clones and leaves out a portion. The repertoire holds some 230,000 clones, with just under 85% as singletons. Source material: PBMCs or T cells enriched from blood (not recorded which). Receptors were obtained from a woman in her forties with acute COVID-19.

Only a few counts were recorded for this clone. V usage is TRBV3-1 (or the pseudogene TRBV3-2) and J usage is TRBJ2-5; TRBD2 aligns across 7 bases. Germline CDR1 LGHDT, CDR2 YNNKEL (reference sequence). CDR3 size: 14 residues. V shed 7 bases, J shed 5 bases, and the junction held 10 bases outside the gene matches. CDR3 sequence reads: CASTSPGGGETQYF. CDR3 DNA: TGTGCCAGCACCTCGCCGGGGGGTGGGGAGACCCAGTACTTC.

The chain employs TRBV6-1 and TRBJ2-3, with TRBD1 identical over 7 bases. The V gene's germline CDR1 is MNHNS and CDR2 SASEGT. The V and J ends lost 1 base and 3 bases, in that order; junction bases with no gene match: 7. The CDR3 extends over 16 amino acids. The CDR3 bases are TGTGCCAGCAGTGAAGAGACAGGGAGTGGGACAGATACGCAGTATTTT. Protein: CASSEETGSGTDTQYF.

This clone has only one observation. The CDR3 nucleotides are TGTGCCAGCAGTGACAGTGGAAACACCATATATTTT. Protein product: CASSDSGNTIYF. The V call is TRBV25-1, the J call TRBJ1-3; D not resolved. Trimming shortened V by 3 bases and J by 3 bases, and 3 bases separated the two germline ends. CDR3 length: 12 residues. Germline lookup yields CDR1 MGHDK and CDR2 SYGVNS.

This clone was picked up one time. V usage is TRBV2 and J usage is TRBJ2-2; possible D gene TRBD1, 5 bases. Between the trimmed V and J ends, which lost 5 bases and 1 base, there was a span of 5 bases. The CDR3 length is 13 residues. Germline V gene data show CDR1 as SNHLY and CDR2 as FYNNEI. CDR3 amino acids: CASSQGNTGELFF. CDR3 DNA: TGTGCCAGCAGTCAGGGGAACACCGGGGAGCTGTTTTTT.